What follows are 18 T cell receptor beta chains derived from one specimen sequenced in a study of blood T cell repertoires in COVID-19. Measured with immunoSEQ multiplex PCR; TCRdb has only the in-frame clones, and not every one. The sample yields 110,000 or so clones, 81% seen once. The specimen sequenced was peripheral blood. These TCRs come from a man aged 45-65 years with acute or convalescent COVID-19.

The chain recombines TRBV9 with TRBJ1-2, with TRBD1 identical over 8 bases. The CDR3 length is 15 residues. The V gene's germline CDR1 is SGDLS and CDR2 YYNGEE. V trimming: 2 bases; J trimming: 1 base; junction bases outside the gene matches: 4. CDR3 nucleotide sequence: TGTGCCAGCAGCGTCGGACAGGGCCTTAACTATGGCTACACCTTC. This sequence encodes CASSVGQGLNYGYTF.

The genes are TRBV30 and TRBJ1-5; D gene unclear. CDR1 and CDR2 from the germline V gene are GTSNPN and SVGIG (reference sequence). This CDR3 comprises 13 residues. V was trimmed by 0 bases and J by 7 bases, leaving 10 bases between them. This CDR3 is CAWSVSGGQPQHF. In DNA, the CDR3 is TGTGCCTGGAGTGTAAGCGGAGGCCAGCCCCAGCATTTT.

In its sample, this clone was seen once. The chain employs TRBV29-1 and TRBJ2-3; 8 nucleotides line up with TRBD2. V lost 5 bases and J lost 2; bases outside the gene matches: 6. The CDR3 runs to 14 residues. From germline, CDR1 is SQVTM and CDR2 ANQGSEA. The CDR3 region is CSVREGLVTDTQYF. The CDR3 DNA is TGCAGCGTTCGGGAGGGACTAGTCACAGATACGCAGTATTTT.

The chain carries TRBV7-6 and TRBJ2-3, with 7 bases identical to TRBD1. The CDR3 loop spans 16 amino acids. Germline V gene lookup returns CDR1 SGHVS and CDR2 FNYEAQ. V was clipped by 0 bases and J by 5 bases; unmatched bases: 8. The DNA of the CDR3 is TGTGCCAGCAGCTTAGCTCAAGGGGGCTTCGTAGATACGCAGTATTTT. Its protein product is CASSLAQGGFVDTQYF.

V gene TRBV18 combines with J gene TRBJ2-7; D is unresolved. The germline V gene has CDR1 KGHSH and CDR2 LQKENI. This CDR3 comprises 13 residues. The germline V and J ends were trimmed by 2 bases and 3 bases, with 8 bases remaining between them. CDR3 amino acids: CASSPRSVYEQYF. Here the CDR3 DNA reads TGTGCCAGCTCACCAAGGAGTGTCTACGAGCAGTACTTC.

The chain has TRBV6-5 and TRBJ1-1; tentatively, D is TRBD1 (6 bases). The V end lost 7 bases, the J end lost 4 bases, and 16 bases lay between the germline ends. The CDR3 covers 14 residues. Germline lookup yields CDR1 MNHEY and CDR2 SVGAGI. Here the CDR3 DNA reads TGTGCCAGCACTCCGGCCAGGGGATCCACTGAAGCTTTCTTT. Translation gives CASTPARGSTEAFF.

V gene TRBV9 combines with J gene TRBJ1-1; 10 bases are shared with TRBD1. The CDR3 loop spans 17 amino acids. Unmatched junction bases numbered 14, after V lost 4 bases and J lost 5 bases. Germline CDR1 and CDR2: SGDLS and YYNGEE. DNA of the CDR3: TGTGCCAGCAGCACTTCCTATTCCGGGACAGGGGTTACTGAAGCTTTCTTT. Translation gives CASSTSYSGTGVTEAFF.

V and J are TRBV10-3 and TRBJ2-1; the D gene is possibly TRBD1 (6 bases). The V gene lost 4 bases and the J gene lost 5 bases, with 9 bases spanning the gap. Germline V gives CDR1 ENHRY, CDR2 SYGVKD. The CDR3 runs 13 residues. CDR3: CAISVGQNNEQFF. The CDR3 DNA reads TGTGCCATCAGTGTCGGACAGAACAATGAGCAGTTCTTC.

As to this clone: The junction departs from the called germline gene at one end, perhaps through a read error. The V and J genes are TRBV6-5 and TRBJ1-5; TRBD1 matches at 7 bases. Germline assignment: CDR1 MNHEY and CDR2 SVGAGI. The CDR3 consists of 15 residues. The CDR3 DNA reads TGTGCCGGCAGAAAAGGGACAGTTAGCAATCAGCCCCAGCATTTT. Protein sequence: CAGRKGTVSNQPQHF.

V usage is TRBV19 and J usage is TRBJ1-1, with D possibly matching TRBD1 (6 bases). The germline V gene encodes CDR1 LNHDA and CDR2 SQIVND (reference sequence). The CDR3 consists of 15 residues. V lost 5 bases and J 0 bases, leaving 13 bases between the germline ends. Here the CDR3 reads CASSPGQNMNTEAFF. In nucleotides, the CDR3 is TGTGCCAGTAGTCCTGGACAGAACATGAACACTGAAGCTTTCTTT.

The rearrangement links TRBV9 to TRBJ1-1; maybe TRBD1 (5 bases). Germline V gene data show CDR1 as SGDLS and CDR2 as YYNGEE. Trimming removed 3 bases at V and 1 base at J, with 10 bases between. The CDR3 contains 14 residues. CDR3 protein: CASSGGTANTEAFF. The CDR3 DNA is TGTGCCAGCAGCGGCGGGACGGCGAACACTGAAGCTTTCTTT.

The chain links TRBV5-1 to TRBJ2-7, with D tentatively TRBD1 (6 bases). Deletions cut 3 bases from V and 2 bases from J, with 12 bases between. The CDR3 extends over 14 amino acids. CDR1 SGHRS and CDR2 YFSETQ come from the germline V gene. CDR3 DNA: TGCGCCAGCAGCTGGACAGTTACAACCTACGAGCAGTACTTC. This codes for CASSWTVTTYEQYF.

This clone has just one count. The rearrangement links TRBV28 to TRBJ1-2, with D unclear. The CDR3 spans 13 residues. Germline loops: CDR1 MDHEN, CDR2 SYDVKM. Trimming pared 6 bases from V and 5 bases from J, leaving 13 bases between. CDR3 region: CASSLGPAYGYTF. The CDR3 DNA is TGTGCCAGCAGCCTCGGTCCTGCATATGGCTACACCTTC.

The chain couples TRBV5-1 to TRBJ2-3; 11 bases fit TRBD2. This CDR3 has 17 residues. Germline V CDR1 and CDR2: SGHRS, YFSETQ. The trim removed 0 bases at V and 4 bases at J, leaving 7 bases unmatched. CDR3 region: CASSLGSGGAVADTQYF. The DNA for the CDR3 is TGCGCCAGCAGCTTGGGTAGCGGGGGGGCTGTCGCAGATACGCAGTATTTT.

V is TRBV4-1 and J is TRBJ2-7; D not resolved. V was shortened by 1 base and J by 1 base, with 8 bases between the two germline ends. The CDR3 spans 14 residues. The germline gives CDR1 MGHRA, CDR2 YSYEKL. CDR3 sequence reads: CASSQVDQSYEQYF. CDR3 sequence (DNA): TGCGCCAGCAGCCAAGTCGATCAGTCCTACGAGCAGTACTTC.

The CDR3 here is CASRPGVGNQPQHF. CDR3 sequence (DNA): TGTGCCAGCAGACCAGGGGTGGGCAATCAGCCCCAGCATTTT. V and J are TRBV5-5 and TRBJ1-5, with D perhaps matching TRBD1 (6 bases). Germline-derived CDR1 and CDR2 are SGHKS and YYEKEE (reference sequence). The V gene lost 5 bases and the J gene lost 2 bases, with 11 bases spanning the gap. There are 14 residues in the CDR3.

The V call is TRBV6-5, the J call TRBJ2-2; D call uncertain. This CDR3 spans 14 amino acids. V was shortened by 6 bases and J by 5 bases, with 13 bases between the two germline ends. Germline V CDR1 and CDR2: MNHEY, SVGAGI. CDR3 coding DNA: TGTGCCAGCAGGCCCCTTCAAGAGACCGGGGAGCTGTTTTTT. Translated: CASRPLQETGELFF.

V gene TRBV27 combines with J gene TRBJ1-5, with D perhaps matching TRBD1 (6 bases). Germline CDR1 MNHEY, CDR2 SMNVEV (reference sequence). The CDR3 length is 15 residues. The germline V and J ends were trimmed by 3 bases and 1 base, with 10 bases remaining between them. The CDR3 region is CASSFRGASNQPQHF. CDR3 DNA sequence: TGTGCCAGCAGTTTCAGGGGCGCGAGCAATCAGCCCCAGCATTTT.